Following are 18 T cell receptor beta chains from one sample sequenced in a study of blood T cell repertoires in COVID-19. Using immunoSEQ multiplex PCR, the repertoire was profiled, and TCRdb retains in-frame clones only, with some absent. This sample has fewer than 130,000 clones, with 82% found just once. The sequenced sample was peripheral blood. These receptors were obtained from a woman aged 55 to 70 with acute or convalescent COVID-19.

The chain links TRBV9 to TRBJ2-7; 8 bases are shared with TRBD1. Germline V CDR1 and CDR2: SGDLS, YYNGEE. Trimming removed 0 bases from V and 3 bases from J; junction bases left unmatched: 11. The CDR3 is 17 residues long. The CDR3 loop reads CASSVGVGGDRGYEQYF. The CDR3 DNA reads TGTGCCAGCAGCGTAGGAGTAGGGGGTGACAGGGGCTACGAGCAGTACTTC.

The chain recombines TRBV4-2 with TRBJ2-7; D unclear. V lost 5 bases and J lost 3, with 5 bases in between. The CDR3 sequence is 11 residues long. CDR1 is LGHNA and CDR2 is YNFKEQ in the germline V gene. CDR3 protein: CASSNNYEQYF. The CDR3 coding sequence is TGTGCCAGCAGCAACAACTACGAGCAGTACTTC.

The chain joins TRBV4-3 to TRBJ2-5, with TRBD2 identical over 11 bases. CDR3 length: 16 residues. Germline V CDR1 and CDR2: LGHNA, YSLEER. Unmatched junction bases numbered 8, after V lost 4 bases and J lost 4 bases. DNA for the CDR3: TGCGCCAGCAGCCGCGCTAGCGGGGGGTTTGCAGAGACCCAGTACTTC. It is translated as CASSRASGGFAETQYF.

The rearrangement joins TRBV15 to TRBJ1-1; no definite D call. V was clipped by 5 bases and J by 1 base, with 11 bases between them. This CDR3 is 14 amino acids long. The germline CDR1 and CDR2 sequences are LNHNV and YYDKDF (reference sequence). The CDR3 is CATSARRENTEAFF. In DNA form, the CDR3 reads TGTGCCACCAGCGCACGTCGGGAGAACACTGAAGCTTTCTTT. Looking up the rest from reference TRBV15 and TRBJ1-1 gives the full variable domain: DAMVIQNPRYQVTQFGKPVTLSCSQTLNHNVMYWYQQKSSQAPKLLFHYYDKDFNNEADTPDNFQSRRPNTSFCFLDIRSPGLGDTAMYLCATSARRENTEAFFGQGTRLTVV.

This chain uses TRBV7-3 with TRBJ2-1; D is possibly TRBD1 (5 bases). Trimming shortened V by 1 base and J by 3 bases, and 19 bases separated the two germline ends. The CDR3 spans 18 residues. CDR1 and CDR2 (germline): SGHTA, FQGTGA. CDR3 in amino acids: CASSLRFAGQGFYNEQFF. CDR3 sequence (DNA): TGTGCCAGCAGCTTAAGGTTCGCAGGGCAGGGTTTCTACAATGAGCAGTTCTTC.

Worth noting for this clone: The sample contains more than one DNA sequence encoding this CDR3. The rearrangement links TRBV20-1 to TRBJ2-2; 8 bases are shared with TRBD2. Germline V CDR1 and CDR2: DFQATT, SNEGSKA (reference sequence). The CDR3 covers 16 residues. The V segment lost 3 bases and the J segment 4 bases; nucleotides outside the gene matches: 10. The CDR3 DNA is TGCAGTGCTAGTACCCTTGCCGGGGGGGGCACCGGGGAGCTGTTTTTT. Translating it yields CSASTLAGGGTGELFF.

This clone was observed a few times. This chain uses TRBV5-4 with TRBJ1-1; TRBD1 might be the D (5 bases). V lost 0 bases and J 3 bases, leaving 12 bases between the germline ends. This CDR3 is 15 amino acids long. Germline V gene sequence: CDR1 SGHNT, CDR2 YYREEE (reference sequence). The CDR3 reads CASSLDRWGDTEAFF. CDR3 sequence (DNA): TGTGCCAGCAGCTTGGACAGGTGGGGCGACACTGAAGCTTTCTTT. Using reference TRBV5-4 and TRBJ1-1 for the parts outside the CDR3, the full variable domain is ETGVTQSPTHLIKTRGQQVTLRCSSQSGHNTVSWYQQALGQGPQFIFQYYREEENGRGNFPPRFSGLQFPNYSSELNVNALELDDSALYLCASSLDRWGDTEAFFGQGTRLTVV.

The CDR3 here is CASSRPPGAQFF. The CDR3 nucleotides are TGTGCCAGCAGCCGTCCCCCGGGTGCGCAGTTCTTC. The rearrangement joins TRBV5-6 to TRBJ2-1; D gene ambiguous. Germline V lookup: CDR1 SGHDT, CDR2 YYEEEE. The CDR3 has 12 amino acids. Between the trimmed V and J ends, which lost 4 bases and 12 bases, there was a span of 14 bases.

This clone has at least ten counts. J is TRBJ2-1 and V is TRBV18; D not resolved. The V end was cut by 5 bases, the J end by 4 bases, with 15 bases between. The germline CDR1 and CDR2 sequences are KGHSH and LQKENI. This CDR3 has 15 residues. The CDR3 DNA follows: TGTGCCAGCTCATTGTCAGTACTAATATACAATGAGCAGTTCTTC. Translation: CASSLSVLIYNEQFF.

This clone was picked up one time. The V gene is TRBV2, the J gene TRBJ1-2; 7 bases align to TRBD1. Trimming at V came to 7 bases and at J to 7 bases, leaving 12 bases not matched to a gene. The germline gives CDR1 SNHLY, CDR2 FYNNEI. This CDR3 spans 14 amino acids. The CDR3 DNA sequence: TGTGCCAGCACAGGCCTTACAGGGGTGACTGGCTACACCTTC. It encodes CASTGLTGVTGYTF. Full variable domain (outside the CDR3, taken from reference TRBV2 and TRBJ1-2): EPEVTQTPSHQVTQMGQEVILRCVPISNHLYFYWYRQILGQKVEFLVSFYNNEISEKSEIFDDQFSVERPDGSNFTLKIRSTKLEDSAMYFCASTGLTGVTGYTFGSGTRLTVV.

The chain employs TRBV9 and TRBJ2-3; TRBD2 agrees at 9 bases. V gave up 0 bases and J gave up 5 bases; unmatched junction bases: 4. The germline CDR1 and CDR2 sequences are SGDLS and YYNGEE. The CDR3 has 15 amino acids. The CDR3 DNA follows: TGTGCCAGCAGCGTAGCAGCGGGGGGCCGAGATACGCAGTATTTT. This sequence encodes CASSVAAGGRDTQYF.

The V and J genes are TRBV12-5 and TRBJ1-3, with unresolved D. The CDR3 is made up of 12 amino acids. V dropped 5 bases and J dropped 4 bases, with 6 bases sitting between them. Germline-derived CDR1 and CDR2 are LGHNT and FRNRAP. CDR3 nucleotides: TGTGCTAGTGGTCCCAGGGGAAACACCATATATTTT. Translation: CASGPRGNTIYF. Using reference TRBV12-5 and TRBJ1-3 for the parts outside the CDR3, the full variable domain is DARVTQTPRHKVTEMGQEVTMRCQPILGHNTVFWYRQTMMQGLELLAYFRNRAPLDDSGMPKDRFSAEMPDATLATLKIQPSEPRDSAVYFCASGPRGNTIYFGEGSWLTVV.

The chain carries TRBV6-2 or TRBV6-3 and TRBJ1-6; D remains ambiguous. The CDR3 contains 13 residues. CDR1 and CDR2 from the germline V gene are MNHEY and SVGEGT. V lost 6 bases and J 8 bases, leaving 11 bases between the germline ends. DNA for the CDR3: TGTGCCAGCAGACCTACCTCAGATTCACCCCTCCACTTT. As protein: CASRPTSDSPLHF.

This clone was observed at least ten times. V and J are TRBV25-1 and TRBJ1-5; 7 bases line up with TRBD1. CDR3 length: 13 amino acids. Germline CDR1 reads MGHDK; CDR2 reads SYGVNS. J was trimmed by 4 bases and V by 6 bases; bases with no gene match: 3. The CDR3 protein is CASRATGNQPQHF. The CDR3 DNA reads as TGTGCCAGCAGAGCGACAGGGAATCAGCCCCAGCATTTT.

This clone appeared a single time. The J gene is TRBJ1-2, the V gene TRBV7-2; 12 bases are a match to TRBD1. The germline CDR1 and CDR2 sequences are SGHTA and FQGNSA. The CDR3 consists of 16 residues. After removal of 1 base from V and 3 bases from J, the junction contained 3 bases not matched to a gene. This CDR3 reads CASSLGDRGPDYGYTF. CDR3 coding DNA: TGTGCCAGCAGCTTAGGGGACAGGGGGCCGGACTATGGCTACACCTTC.

The chain links TRBV27 to TRBJ2-3; tentatively, D is TRBD2 (6 bases). CDR1 is MNHEY and CDR2 is SMNVEV in the germline V gene (reference sequence). The length of the CDR3 is 17 residues. Trimming took off 5 bases at V and 3 bases at J, with 21 bases between the two ends. The CDR3 DNA follows: TGTGCCAGCAGTCTAACTGCCGGGACTGCCTCGACAGATACGCAGTATTTT. Protein product: CASSLTAGTASTDTQYF.

This clone was seen a few times. The chain carries TRBV6-6 and TRBJ2-1, with 8 bases matching TRBD2. V lost 5 bases and J lost 2; bases outside the gene matches: 5. From germline, CDR1 is MNHNY and CDR2 SVGAGI (reference sequence). The CDR3 is made up of 15 amino acids. The chain's CDR3 is CASSKGLVAYNEQFF. The CDR3 DNA is TGTGCCAGCAGTAAGGGACTAGTCGCCTACAATGAGCAGTTCTTC.

This clone is categorized as hyperexpanded. The chain recombines TRBV7-9 with TRBJ2-1; a possible D gene is TRBD1 (6 bases). Germline V lookup: CDR1 SEHNR, CDR2 FQNEAQ (reference sequence). Trimming took 5 bases from V and 1 from J, leaving 9 bases between them. The CDR3 is 14 amino acids. As DNA, the CDR3 is TGTGCCAGCAGCCCTCAGGGGTCCTACAATGAGCAGTTCTTC. It specifies CASSPQGSYNEQFF.